The T cell receptor beta chain described here comes from a study of beta chain features in type 1 diabetes. Study observations and caveats: A PCR bias possibly favoring shorter templates would apply equally to patients and controls. The study found moderately but significantly shorter TCRB CDR3s in all four CD4+ subsets of Type 1 diabetes patients.

From germline, CDR1 is SGHVS and CDR2 FQNEAQ. This CDR3 contains 16 residues. Trimming removed 5 bases at V and 8 bases at J, with 22 bases between. Expressed TCRB transcripts were sequenced because the isolated RNA had all been reverse transcribed beforehand. Here immunoSEQ multiplex PCR was the method, and the copy in TCRdb shows in-frame clones only, minus some. The repertoire holds 310,000 or so clones, with 6.5% to 10% as singletons. A few counts support this clone. The antigen is not known. A CD45RO/CCR7/CD25/CD127/CD95/CD27 panel sorted naive, central memory, regulatory and stem cell-like memory CD4+ cells.

The sample taken for sequencing was central memory CD4+ T cells from blood. The rearrangement joins TRBV7-8 to TRBJ2-1, with a weak D call TRBD2 (5 bases). This sequence was found in a woman under 30 in good health. In DNA, the CDR3 is TGTGCCAGCAGCCCCAGGCTACTAACTAGTCGCCATGAGCAGTTCTTC. Its protein product is CASSPRLLTSRHEQFF.